The 28 T cell receptor beta chains given below trace back to one sample, sequenced in a study of CD8+ T cells in alopecia areata. RNA extraction and reverse transcription yielded cDNA as sequencing template. The protocol was immunoSEQ multiplex PCR, while the TCRdb copy is restricted to in-frame clones and leaves out a portion. The sample yields around 190,000 clones, 56% seen once. Material: CD8+ T cells sorted from blood. The receptor source for this set is a human donor in good health.

V is TRBV7-9 and J is TRBJ2-1; 9 nucleotides line up with TRBD2. Germline CDR1 and CDR2: SEHNR and FQNEAQ (reference sequence). This CDR3 region has 14 residues. J lost 6 bases, V lost 5 bases, and 5 bases had no gene match. This CDR3 reads CASSQGLAGNEQFF. CDR3 sequence (DNA): TGTGCCAGCAGCCAGGGACTAGCTGGCAATGAGCAGTTCTTC.

The rearrangement links TRBV27 to TRBJ2-5; tentatively, D is TRBD1 (6 bases). V dropped 4 bases and J dropped 5 bases, with 14 bases sitting between them. CDR3 size: 14 residues. CDR1 MNHEY and CDR2 SMNVEV come from the germline V gene (reference sequence). The CDR3 DNA follows: TGTGCCAGCAGTTCCGTGGACAGCCGGGAGACCCAGTACTTC. Translated, it gives CASSSVDSRETQYF.

This clone was counted between two and nine times. The gene calls are TRBV6-5 and TRBJ1-5, with D possibly TRBD1 on 5 matching bases. Deletions cut 5 bases from V and 0 bases from J, with 11 bases between. Germline V CDR1 and CDR2: MNHEY, SVGAGI. This CDR3 comprises 15 residues. In DNA form, the CDR3 reads TGTGCCAGCAGTCCCGGGGGGTATAGCAATCAGCCCCAGCATTTT. Protein sequence: CASSPGGYSNQPQHF.

Only a few counts were recorded for this clone. The chain links TRBV4-1 to TRBJ2-1, with D perhaps TRBD2 (6 bases). Germline CDR1 and CDR2: MGHRA and YSYEKL. V lost 4 bases and J 9 bases, leaving 19 bases between the germline ends. This CDR3 has 15 amino acids. CDR3 protein: CASSLGTGRGGEQFF. The CDR3 nucleotides are TGCGCCAGCAGCCTGGGCACGGGGCGGGGTGGTGAGCAGTTCTTC.

The gene calls are TRBV5-6 and TRBJ2-5; TRBD2 agrees at 8 bases. The CDR3 runs to 15 residues. The germline CDR1 and CDR2 sequences are SGHDT and YYEEEE. After removal of 4 bases from V and 2 bases from J, the junction contained 7 bases not matched to a gene. CDR3 in amino acids: CASSPRASGQETQYF. The DNA for the CDR3 is TGTGCCAGCAGCCCACGTGCTAGCGGGCAAGAGACCCAGTACTTC.

This clone was counted a few times. The V and J genes are TRBV6-6 and TRBJ2-4; D is possibly TRBD1 or TRBD2 (5 bases each). This CDR3 has 14 residues. Germline V gene lookup returns CDR1 MNHNY and CDR2 SVGAGI (reference sequence). V lost 10 bases, J lost 6 bases, and 19 bases lay in between. CDR3: CATLEGGGSNIQYF. CDR3 bases: TGTGCCACCCTTGAGGGTGGGGGTTCAAACATTCAGTACTTC.

This clone was seen a handful of times. The V and J genes are TRBV29-1 and TRBJ1-1, with D hard to call. This CDR3 is built from 14 residues. In germline, CDR1 is SQVTM, CDR2 ANQGSEA. V dropped 3 bases and J dropped 0 bases, with 11 bases sitting between them. DNA for the CDR3: TGCAGCGTTGATGGTACTGGGTTGAACACTGAAGCTTTCTTT. Protein product: CSVDGTGLNTEAFF.

The J gene is TRBJ2-7, the V gene TRBV29-1, with D possibly matching TRBD1 (5 bases). Per germline, CDR1 SQVTM and CDR2 ANQGSEA. V dropped 3 bases and J dropped 6 bases, with 15 bases sitting between them. The length of the CDR3 is 13 residues. Here the CDR3 reads CSVEKGFESEQYF. CDR3 DNA sequence: TGCAGCGTTGAGAAGGGGTTTGAGTCCGAGCAGTACTTC.

This chain uses TRBV28 with TRBJ2-7; D is uncertain. The CDR3 covers 12 residues. Germline V gene data show CDR1 as MDHEN and CDR2 as SYDVKM. The ends were cut back, 5 bases at V and 6 bases at J, with 11 bases in the middle. The CDR3 region has the DNA TGTGCCAGCAGTCCCGGGCTGAGCGAGCAGTACTTC. Amino acid sequence: CASSPGLSEQYF.

The chain links TRBV2 to TRBJ2-3; 11 nucleotides line up with TRBD2. The CDR3 totals 16 residues. J was trimmed by 4 bases and V by 3 bases; bases with no gene match: 6. Germline V lookup: CDR1 SNHLY, CDR2 FYNNEI. The CDR3, as DNA: TGTGCCAGCAGTGAGGGACTAGCGGATATTGCAGATACGCAGTATTTT. It is translated as CASSEGLADIADTQYF.

This clone occurred a few times. The chain recombines TRBV4-1 with TRBJ2-7; TRBD1 aligns across 9 bases. This CDR3 is built from 15 residues. V lost 3 bases and J lost 6; bases outside the gene matches: 9. Germline V lookup: CDR1 MGHRA, CDR2 YSYEKL. As DNA, the CDR3 is TGCGCCAGCAGCCAGGATCCCGGGACAGGGACCGAGCAGTACTTC. Amino acids: CASSQDPGTGTEQYF.

The genes are TRBV5-6 and TRBJ1-2; possible D gene TRBD1, 6 bases. CDR3 length: 14 amino acids. The germline V and J ends were trimmed by 4 bases and 2 bases, with 12 bases remaining between them. Germline values: CDR1 SGHDT, CDR2 YYEEEE. The CDR3: CASSQRTANYGYTF. The CDR3 DNA is TGTGCCAGCAGCCAACGGACAGCGAACTATGGCTACACCTTC. Complete variable domain (other parts from reference TRBV5-6 and TRBJ1-2): DAGVTQSPTHLIKTRGQQVTLRCSPKSGHDTVSWYQQALGQGPQFIFQYYEEEERQRGNFPDRFSGHQFPNYSSELNVNALLLGDSALYLCASSQRTANYGYTFGSGTRLTVV.

The chain is built from TRBV5-4 and TRBJ2-1, with TRBD2 identical over 8 bases. Looked up from germline, CDR1 is SGHNT and CDR2 is YYREEE (reference sequence). The CDR3 spans 12 residues. V lost 5 bases to trimming and J lost 5 bases; unmatched junction nucleotides: 0. The chain's CDR3 is CASRTSDNEQFF. CDR3 nucleotide sequence: TGTGCCAGCAGGACTAGCGACAATGAGCAGTTCTTC. Variable domain in full (rest from reference TRBV5-4 and TRBJ2-1): ETGVTQSPTHLIKTRGQQVTLRCSSQSGHNTVSWYQQALGQGPQFIFQYYREEENGRGNFPPRFSGLQFPNYSSELNVNALELDDSALYLCASRTSDNEQFFGPGTRLTVL.

The gene calls are TRBV29-1 and TRBJ2-3; TRBD1 aligns across 9 bases. The J segment lost 4 bases and the V segment lost 3 bases, leaving 11 bases of the junction unmatched. The CDR3 consists of 16 residues. Germline V gives CDR1 SQVTM, CDR2 ANQGSEA. CDR3 sequence: CSVDLSDRGFPDTQYF. In DNA form, the CDR3 reads TGCAGCGTTGACCTGTCCGACAGGGGGTTCCCAGATACGCAGTATTTT.

The genes are TRBV29-1 and TRBJ1-4; D is perhaps TRBD1 (5 bases). With 7 bases removed from V and 8 bases from J, the gap between germline ends came to 11 bases. The CDR3 covers 11 residues. From germline, CDR1 is SQVTM and CDR2 ANQGSEA. In DNA form, the CDR3 reads TGCAGCGCCACGGGGGGGGAAAAACTGTTTTTT. Its translation: CSATGGEKLFF.

J is TRBJ1-2 and V is TRBV15; TRBD1 might be the D (6 bases). Trimming cost V 3 bases and J 0 bases, with 14 bases left between them. The V gene's germline CDR1 is LNHNV and CDR2 YYDKDF (reference sequence). The CDR3 is made up of 16 amino acids. DNA of the CDR3: TGTGCCACCAGCAGTGGGGGGCGACCTACTAACTATGGCTACACCTTC. This sequence encodes CATSSGGRPTNYGYTF.

This clone was detected only a few times. V gene TRBV27 combines with J gene TRBJ1-5, with TRBD1 as a possible D gene (5 bases). With 2 bases removed from V and 1 base from J, the gap between germline ends came to 9 bases. Germline V lookup: CDR1 MNHEY, CDR2 SMNVEV (reference sequence). This CDR3 is 15 amino acids long. DNA of the CDR3: TGTGCCAGCAGTTTAGGGGCTATGAGCAATCAGCCCCAGCATTTT. Residues: CASSLGAMSNQPQHF.

This clone was found many times. J is TRBJ1-6 and V is TRBV13, with D maybe TRBD1 (5 bases). Trimming took 2 bases from V and 5 from J, leaving 10 bases between them. Germline V gene data show CDR1 as PRHDT and CDR2 as FYEKMQ (reference sequence). This CDR3 spans 15 amino acids. The CDR3 sequence: CASSLLAGNNSPLHF. Written as DNA, the CDR3 is TGTGCCAGCAGCTTATTGGCAGGGAATAATTCACCCCTCCACTTT.

The chain uses TRBV7-9 and TRBJ2-3; 7 bases fit TRBD1. V shed 5 bases, J shed 9 bases, and the junction held 5 bases outside the gene matches. The CDR3 consists of 12 residues. Germline values: CDR1 SEHNR, CDR2 FQNEAQ (reference sequence). The CDR3 protein is CASSPQQGTQYF. The CDR3 DNA reads as TGTGCCAGCAGCCCCCAACAGGGGACGCAGTATTTT.

J is TRBJ1-5 and V is TRBV10-2; D perhaps matches TRBD1 (6 bases). The length of the CDR3 is 15 residues. The germline V and J ends were trimmed by 3 bases and 4 bases, with 13 bases remaining between them. Germline CDR1 WSHSY, CDR2 SAAADI. The CDR3 bases are TGCGCCAGCAGTGACGGAACAGGGCAAAATCAGCCCCAGCATTTT. It specifies CASSDGTGQNQPQHF.

With respect to this clone: The sample holds other DNA sequences that translate to the same CDR3. The gene calls are TRBV6-5 and TRBJ2-7; no definite D call. The ends were cut back, 0 bases at V and 0 bases at J, with 3 bases in the middle. Germline CDR1 and CDR2: MNHEY and SVGAGI. This CDR3 comprises 13 residues. The CDR3 loop is CASSYSSSYEQYF. CDR3 in DNA: TGTGCCAGCAGTTACTCGAGCTCCTACGAGCAGTACTTC.

This chain uses TRBV5-1 with TRBJ2-7, with D possibly TRBD1 on 6 matching bases. CDR3 length: 13 amino acids. From germline, CDR1 is SGHRS and CDR2 YFSETQ. V was clipped by 4 bases and J by 7 bases, with 15 bases between them. DNA of the CDR3: TGCGCCAGCAGCCAAGAGTCAGGGGTTGAGCAGTACTTC. Translated, it gives CASSQESGVEQYF.

This clone was counted once. The chain has TRBV13 and TRBJ2-5; 7 bases are shared with TRBD2. V dropped 6 bases and J dropped 11; count of bases not matched to a gene: 18. The length of the CDR3 is 15 residues. Germline V lookup: CDR1 PRHDT, CDR2 FYEKMQ (reference sequence). This chain's CDR3 is CASRSRGVGFPKQYF. The CDR3 DNA is TGTGCCAGCAGATCTCGGGGGGTTGGTTTTCCCAAGCAGTACTTC.

About this clone: Different DNA sequences within this sample yield the same CDR3. V usage is TRBV4-1 and J usage is TRBJ1-2; D is possibly TRBD1 (6 bases). Germline lookup yields CDR1 MGHRA and CDR2 YSYEKL. The CDR3 extends over 13 amino acids. V lost 0 bases, J lost 5 bases, and 7 bases lay in between. CDR3 nucleotides: TGCGCCAGCAGCCAAGAAGGGGGATATGGCTACACCTTC. Protein: CASSQEGGYGYTF.

This chain connects TRBV6-5 to TRBJ1-5; D call uncertain. This CDR3 comprises 14 residues. The V end was cut by 2 bases, the J end by 2 bases, with 7 bases between. Germline V lookup: CDR1 MNHEY, CDR2 SVGAGI. The CDR3 DNA sequence: TGTGCCAGCAGTTACCGGCAGGGCAATCAGCCCCAGCATTTT. Its protein product is CASSYRQGNQPQHF.

This clone occurred once. The V gene is TRBV27, the J gene TRBJ2-5; no reliable D call. CDR1 MNHEY and CDR2 SMNVEV come from the germline V gene (reference sequence). This CDR3 comprises 13 residues. Trimming removed 5 bases from V and 5 bases from J, with 12 bases in between. CDR3 amino acids: CASSTIFRETQYF. CDR3 coding DNA: TGTGCCAGCAGTACCATTTTTCGGGAGACCCAGTACTTC.

V gene TRBV13 combines with J gene TRBJ2-5, with 11 bases fitting TRBD1. CDR3 length equals 15 residues. From germline, CDR1 is PRHDT and CDR2 FYEKMQ (reference sequence). The V segment lost 5 bases and the J segment 2 bases; nucleotides outside the gene matches: 4. CDR3 nucleotides: TGTGCCAGCAGCCTCCGGGACAGGGGGCAAGAGACCCAGTACTTC. It yields the protein CASSLRDRGQETQYF.

CDR3 amino acids: CASSLTGGTDTQYF. The DNA of the CDR3 is TGTGCCAGCAGTCTGACAGGGGGCACAGATACGCAGTATTTT. V and J are TRBV6-5 and TRBJ2-3, with 8 bases that match TRBD1. In germline, CDR1 is MNHEY, CDR2 SVGAGI. The trim removed 5 bases at V and 1 base at J, leaving 2 bases unmatched. CDR3 length: 14 amino acids.